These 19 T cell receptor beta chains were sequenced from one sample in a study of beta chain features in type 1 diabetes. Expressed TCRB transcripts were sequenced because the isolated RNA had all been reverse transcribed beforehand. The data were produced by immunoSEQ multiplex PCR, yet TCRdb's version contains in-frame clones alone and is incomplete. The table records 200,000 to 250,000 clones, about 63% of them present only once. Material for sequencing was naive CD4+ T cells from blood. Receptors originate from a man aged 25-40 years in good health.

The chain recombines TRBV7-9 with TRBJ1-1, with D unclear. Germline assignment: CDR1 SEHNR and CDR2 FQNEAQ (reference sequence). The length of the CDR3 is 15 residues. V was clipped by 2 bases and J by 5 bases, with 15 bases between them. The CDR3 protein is CASSLSGAKRTEAFF. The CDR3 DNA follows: TGTGCCAGCAGCTTAAGCGGAGCAAAGAGGACTGAAGCTTTCTTT.

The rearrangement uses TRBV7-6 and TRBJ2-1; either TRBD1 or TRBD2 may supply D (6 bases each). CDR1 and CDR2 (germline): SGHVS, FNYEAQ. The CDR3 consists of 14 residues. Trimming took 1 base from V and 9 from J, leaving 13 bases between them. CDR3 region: CASSLVTGRGEQFF. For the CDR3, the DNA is TGTGCCAGCAGCTTAGTTACAGGGCGGGGTGAGCAGTTCTTC.

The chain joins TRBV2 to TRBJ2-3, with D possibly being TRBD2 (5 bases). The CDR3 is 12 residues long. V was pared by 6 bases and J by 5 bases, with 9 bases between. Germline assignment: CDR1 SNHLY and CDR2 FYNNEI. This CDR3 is CASRVEEDTQYF. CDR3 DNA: TGTGCCAGCAGGGTGGAGGAAGATACGCAGTATTTT.

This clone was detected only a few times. CDR3 in DNA: TGCAGCGTCAAAGGGCGTCGGGGAAACACCATATATTTT. Translating gives CSVKGRRGNTIYF. The chain is built from TRBV29-1 and TRBJ1-3; D is unclear. Germline lookup yields CDR1 SQVTM and CDR2 ANQGSEA. CDR3 length equals 13 residues. V was shortened by 6 bases and J by 4 bases, with 13 bases between the two germline ends.

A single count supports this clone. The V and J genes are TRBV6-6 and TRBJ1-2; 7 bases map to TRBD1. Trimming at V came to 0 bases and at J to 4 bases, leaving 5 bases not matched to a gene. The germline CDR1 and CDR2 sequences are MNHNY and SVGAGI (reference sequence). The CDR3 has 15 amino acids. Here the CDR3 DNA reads TGTGCCAGCAGTTACTCGACAGACAGGGCCTATGGCTACACCTTC. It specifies CASSYSTDRAYGYTF.

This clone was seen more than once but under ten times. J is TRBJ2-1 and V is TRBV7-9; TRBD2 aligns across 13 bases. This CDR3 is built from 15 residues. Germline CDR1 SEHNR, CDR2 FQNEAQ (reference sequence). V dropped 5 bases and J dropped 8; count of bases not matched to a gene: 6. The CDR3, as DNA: TGTGCCAGCAGCGGGGACGGACTAGCGGGAGATGAGCAGTTCTTC. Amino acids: CASSGDGLAGDEQFF.

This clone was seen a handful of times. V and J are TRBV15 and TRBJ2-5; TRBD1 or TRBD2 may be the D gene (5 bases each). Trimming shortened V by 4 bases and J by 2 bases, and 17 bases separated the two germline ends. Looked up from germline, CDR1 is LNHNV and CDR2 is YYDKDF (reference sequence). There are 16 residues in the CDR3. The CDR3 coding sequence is TGTGCCACCAGCATCTCCAGACAGCGAGGGCAAGAGACCCAGTACTTC. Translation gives CATSISRQRGQETQYF.

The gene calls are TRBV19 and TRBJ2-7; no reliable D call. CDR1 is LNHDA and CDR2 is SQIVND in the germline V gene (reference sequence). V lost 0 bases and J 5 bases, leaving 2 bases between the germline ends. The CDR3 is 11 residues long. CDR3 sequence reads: CASSIEHEQYF. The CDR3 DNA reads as TGTGCCAGTAGTATAGAACACGAGCAGTACTTC.

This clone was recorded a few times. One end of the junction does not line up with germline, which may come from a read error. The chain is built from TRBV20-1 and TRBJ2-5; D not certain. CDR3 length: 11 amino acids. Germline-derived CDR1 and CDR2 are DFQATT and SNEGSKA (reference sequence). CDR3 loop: CSARAKETQYF. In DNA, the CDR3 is TGCAGTGCCAGAGCCAAAGAGACCCAGTACTTC.

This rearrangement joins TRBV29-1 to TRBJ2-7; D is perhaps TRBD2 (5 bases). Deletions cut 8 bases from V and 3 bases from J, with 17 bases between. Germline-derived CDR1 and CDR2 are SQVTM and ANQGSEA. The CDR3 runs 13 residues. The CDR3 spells CSPRKRPLYEQYF. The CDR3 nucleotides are TGCAGCCCCCGCAAGCGGCCTCTCTACGAGCAGTACTTC.

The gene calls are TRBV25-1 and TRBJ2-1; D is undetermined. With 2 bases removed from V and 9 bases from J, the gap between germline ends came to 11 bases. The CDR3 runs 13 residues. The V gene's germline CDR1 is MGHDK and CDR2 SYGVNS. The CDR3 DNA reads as TGTGCCAGCAGTGAAGGCTCGTTAGGTGAGCAGTTCTTC. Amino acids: CASSEGSLGEQFF.

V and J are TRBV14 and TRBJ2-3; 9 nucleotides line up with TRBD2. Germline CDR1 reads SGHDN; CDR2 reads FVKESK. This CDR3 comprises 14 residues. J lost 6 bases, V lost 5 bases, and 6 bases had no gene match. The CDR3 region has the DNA TGTGCCAGCAGCACGAGCGGGGGGCCGGATACGCAGTATTTT. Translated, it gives CASSTSGGPDTQYF.

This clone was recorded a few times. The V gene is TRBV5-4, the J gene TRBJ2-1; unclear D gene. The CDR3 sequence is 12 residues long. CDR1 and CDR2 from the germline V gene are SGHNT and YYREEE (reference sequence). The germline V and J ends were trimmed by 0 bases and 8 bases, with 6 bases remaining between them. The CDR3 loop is CASSLVNDEQFF. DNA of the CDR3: TGTGCCAGCAGCTTGGTGAACGATGAGCAGTTCTTC.

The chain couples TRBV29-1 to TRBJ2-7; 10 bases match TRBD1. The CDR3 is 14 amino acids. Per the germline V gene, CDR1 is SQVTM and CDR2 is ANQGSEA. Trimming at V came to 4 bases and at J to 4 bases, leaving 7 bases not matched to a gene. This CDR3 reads CSVGGGTGDYEQYF. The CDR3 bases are TGCAGCGTTGGAGGAGGGACAGGGGATTACGAGCAGTACTTC.

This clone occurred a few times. The CDR3: CASSHLGSGSYNEQFF. In nucleotides, the CDR3 is TGTGCCAGCAGCCACCTGGGGAGTGGCTCCTACAATGAGCAGTTCTTC. This sequence joins TRBV14 and TRBJ2-1; possible D gene TRBD2, 5 bases. V was shortened by 3 bases and J by 0 bases, with 12 bases between the two germline ends. CDR3 size: 16 residues. Germline loops: CDR1 SGHDN, CDR2 FVKESK.

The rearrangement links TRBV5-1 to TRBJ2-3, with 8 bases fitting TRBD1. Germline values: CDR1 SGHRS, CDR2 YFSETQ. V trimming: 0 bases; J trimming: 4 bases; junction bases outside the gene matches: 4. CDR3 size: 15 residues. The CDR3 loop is CASSLGSRGPDTQYF. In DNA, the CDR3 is TGCGCCAGCAGCTTGGGCAGCAGGGGGCCAGATACGCAGTATTTT.

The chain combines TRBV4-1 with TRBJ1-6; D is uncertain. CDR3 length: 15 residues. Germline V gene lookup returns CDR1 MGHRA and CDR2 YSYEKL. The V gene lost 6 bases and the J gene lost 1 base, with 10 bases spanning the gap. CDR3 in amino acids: CASSPGESYNSPLHF. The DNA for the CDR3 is TGCGCCAGCAGTCCTGGGGAGTCCTATAATTCACCCCTCCACTTT.

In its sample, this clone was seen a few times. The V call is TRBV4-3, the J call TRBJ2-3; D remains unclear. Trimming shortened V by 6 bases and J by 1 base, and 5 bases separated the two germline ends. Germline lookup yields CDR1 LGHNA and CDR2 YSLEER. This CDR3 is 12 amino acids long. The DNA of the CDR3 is TGCGCCAGCAGTATGGGCACAGATACGCAGTATTTT. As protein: CASSMGTDTQYF.

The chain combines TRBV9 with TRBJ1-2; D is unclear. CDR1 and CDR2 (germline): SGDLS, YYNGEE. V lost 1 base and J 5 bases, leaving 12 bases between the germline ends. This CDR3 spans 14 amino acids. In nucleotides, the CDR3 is TGTGCCAGCAGCGTATCGGAGAATCGGTATGGCTACACCTTC. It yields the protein CASSVSENRYGYTF.